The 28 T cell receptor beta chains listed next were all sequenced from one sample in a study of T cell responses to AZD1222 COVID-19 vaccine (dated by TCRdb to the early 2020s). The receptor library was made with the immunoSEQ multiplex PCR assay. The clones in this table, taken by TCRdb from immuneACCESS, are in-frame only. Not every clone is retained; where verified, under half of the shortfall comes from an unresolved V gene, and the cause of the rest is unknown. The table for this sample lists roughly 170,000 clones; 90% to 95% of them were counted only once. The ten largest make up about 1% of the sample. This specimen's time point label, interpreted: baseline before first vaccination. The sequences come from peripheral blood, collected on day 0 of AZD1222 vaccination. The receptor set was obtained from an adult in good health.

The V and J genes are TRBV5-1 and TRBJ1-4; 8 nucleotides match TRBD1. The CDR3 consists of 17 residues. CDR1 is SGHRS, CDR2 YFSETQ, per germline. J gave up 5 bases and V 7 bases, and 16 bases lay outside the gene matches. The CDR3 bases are TGCGCCAGCGCGCCGTCCCCCGCAGGGGGCCCGAATGAAAAACTGTTTTTT. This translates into CASAPSPAGGPNEKLFF.

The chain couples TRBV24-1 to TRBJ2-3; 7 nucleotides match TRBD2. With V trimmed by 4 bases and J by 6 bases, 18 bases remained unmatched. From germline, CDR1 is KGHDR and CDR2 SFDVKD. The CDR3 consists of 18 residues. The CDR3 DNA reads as TGTGCCACCAGTGACCAAGGCGGCCGAGCGGGGCCCCGTGATACGCAGTATTTT. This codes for CATSDQGGRAGPRDTQYF.

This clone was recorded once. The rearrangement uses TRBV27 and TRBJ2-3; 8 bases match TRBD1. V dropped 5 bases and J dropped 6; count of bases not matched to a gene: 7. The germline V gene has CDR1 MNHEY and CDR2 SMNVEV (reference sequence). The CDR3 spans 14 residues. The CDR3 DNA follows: TGTGCCAGCAGTCTCGGACAGGGCTGGGATACGCAGTATTTT. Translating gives CASSLGQGWDTQYF.

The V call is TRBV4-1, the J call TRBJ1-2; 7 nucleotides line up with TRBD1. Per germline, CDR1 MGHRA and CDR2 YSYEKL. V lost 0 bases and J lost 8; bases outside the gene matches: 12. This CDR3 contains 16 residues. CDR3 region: CASSQEGGQALKGYTF. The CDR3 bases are TGCGCCAGCAGCCAAGAGGGAGGACAGGCCTTGAAGGGCTACACCTTC.

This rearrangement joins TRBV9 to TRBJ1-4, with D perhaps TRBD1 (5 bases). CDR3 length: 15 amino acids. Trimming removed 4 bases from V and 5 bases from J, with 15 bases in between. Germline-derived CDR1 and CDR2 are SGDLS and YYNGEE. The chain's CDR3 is CASSKKSEGNEKLFF. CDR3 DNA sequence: TGTGCCAGCAGCAAAAAAAGCGAGGGGAATGAAAAACTGTTTTTT.

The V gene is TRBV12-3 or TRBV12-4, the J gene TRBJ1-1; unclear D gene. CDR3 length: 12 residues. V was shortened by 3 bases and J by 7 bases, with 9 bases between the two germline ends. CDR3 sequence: CASSFGQVEAFF. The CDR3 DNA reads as TGTGCCAGCAGTTTTGGGCAGGTTGAAGCTTTCTTT.

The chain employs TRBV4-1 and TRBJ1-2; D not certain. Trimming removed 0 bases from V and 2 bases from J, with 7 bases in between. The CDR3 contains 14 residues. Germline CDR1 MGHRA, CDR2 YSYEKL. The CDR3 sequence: CASSQDPENYGYTF. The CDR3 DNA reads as TGCGCCAGCAGCCAAGATCCAGAGAACTATGGCTACACCTTC.

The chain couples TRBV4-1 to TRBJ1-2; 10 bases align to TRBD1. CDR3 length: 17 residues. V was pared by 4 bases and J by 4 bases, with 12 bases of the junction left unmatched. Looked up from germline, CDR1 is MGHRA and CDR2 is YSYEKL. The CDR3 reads CASSPQALTGGIYGYTF. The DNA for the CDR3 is TGCGCCAGCAGCCCCCAGGCTTTGACAGGGGGCATCTATGGCTACACCTTC.

Here the CDR3 DNA reads TGTGCCATCTCCCCACAAGGTCACGGAGGGGGAAATGAAAAACTGTTTTTT. Amino acid sequence: CAISPQGHGGGNEKLFF. The chain combines TRBV10-3 with TRBJ1-4, with TRBD1 as a possible D gene (6 bases). CDR1 is ENHRY and CDR2 is SYGVKD in the germline V gene. The germline V and J ends were trimmed by 8 bases and 5 bases, with 24 bases remaining between them. The CDR3 is 17 amino acids.

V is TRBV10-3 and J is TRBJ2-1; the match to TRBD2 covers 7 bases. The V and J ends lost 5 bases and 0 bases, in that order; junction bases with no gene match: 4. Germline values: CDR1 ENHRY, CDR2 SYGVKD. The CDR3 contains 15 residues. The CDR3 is CAISSSSGSYNEQFF. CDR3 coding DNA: TGTGCCATCAGTTCCTCTAGCGGCTCCTACAATGAGCAGTTCTTC.

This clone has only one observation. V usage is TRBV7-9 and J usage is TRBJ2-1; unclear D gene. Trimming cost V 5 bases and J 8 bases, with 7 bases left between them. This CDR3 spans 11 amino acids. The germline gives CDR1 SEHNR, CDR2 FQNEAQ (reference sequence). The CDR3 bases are TGTGCCAGCAGCCTAACCGATGAGCAGTTCTTC. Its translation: CASSLTDEQFF.

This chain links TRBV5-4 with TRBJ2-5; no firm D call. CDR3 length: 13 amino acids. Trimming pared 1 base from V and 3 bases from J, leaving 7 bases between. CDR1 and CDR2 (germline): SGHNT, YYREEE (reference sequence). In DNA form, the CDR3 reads TGTGCCAGCAGCTTGTGGCAGGAAGAGACCCAGTACTTC. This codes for CASSLWQEETQYF.

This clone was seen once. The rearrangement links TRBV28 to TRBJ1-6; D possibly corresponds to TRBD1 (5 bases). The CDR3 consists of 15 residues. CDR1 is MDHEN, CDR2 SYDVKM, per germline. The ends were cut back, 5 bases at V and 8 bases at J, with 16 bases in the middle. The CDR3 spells CASSPLTVYDSPLHF. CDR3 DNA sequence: TGTGCCAGCAGTCCCCTGACAGTTTATGATTCACCCCTCCACTTT.

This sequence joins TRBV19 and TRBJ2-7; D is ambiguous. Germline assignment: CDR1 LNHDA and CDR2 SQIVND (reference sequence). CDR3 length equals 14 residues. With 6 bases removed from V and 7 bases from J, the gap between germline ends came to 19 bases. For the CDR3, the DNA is TGTGCCAGTAGCCCCATTTTAACGGGTAAGGAGCAGTACTTC. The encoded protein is CASSPILTGKEQYF.

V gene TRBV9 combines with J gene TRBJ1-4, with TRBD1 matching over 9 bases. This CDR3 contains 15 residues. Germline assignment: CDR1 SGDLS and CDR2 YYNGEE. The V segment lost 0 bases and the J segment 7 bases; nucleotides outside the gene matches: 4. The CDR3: CASSVGRTGAEKLFF. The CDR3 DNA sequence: TGTGCCAGCAGCGTAGGGCGGACAGGGGCTGAAAAACTGTTTTTT. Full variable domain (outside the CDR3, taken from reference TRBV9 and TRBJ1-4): DSGVTQTPKHLITATGQRVTLRCSPRSGDLSVYWYQQSLDQGLQFLIQYYNGEERAKGNILERFSAQQFPDLHSELNLSSLELGDSALYFCASSVGRTGAEKLFFGSGTQLSVL.

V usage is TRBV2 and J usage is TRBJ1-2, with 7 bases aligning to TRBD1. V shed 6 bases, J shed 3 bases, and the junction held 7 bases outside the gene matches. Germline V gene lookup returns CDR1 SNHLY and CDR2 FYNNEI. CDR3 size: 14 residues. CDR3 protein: CASSPGGQYYGYTF. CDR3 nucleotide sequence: TGTGCCAGCAGCCCCGGGGGACAGTACTATGGCTACACCTTC.

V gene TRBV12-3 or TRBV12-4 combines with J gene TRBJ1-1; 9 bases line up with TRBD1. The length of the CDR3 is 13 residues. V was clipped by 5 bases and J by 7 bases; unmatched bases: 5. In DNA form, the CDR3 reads TGTGCCAGCAGTGAACAGGGGGCGGGTGAAGCTTTCTTT. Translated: CASSEQGAGEAFF.

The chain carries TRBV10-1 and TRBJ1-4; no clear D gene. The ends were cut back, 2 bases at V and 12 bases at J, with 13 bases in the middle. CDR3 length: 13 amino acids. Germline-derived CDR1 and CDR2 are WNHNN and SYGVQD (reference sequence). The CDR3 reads CASSEDGDEELFF. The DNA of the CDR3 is TGCGCCAGCAGTGAGGACGGGGATGAGGAACTGTTTTTT.

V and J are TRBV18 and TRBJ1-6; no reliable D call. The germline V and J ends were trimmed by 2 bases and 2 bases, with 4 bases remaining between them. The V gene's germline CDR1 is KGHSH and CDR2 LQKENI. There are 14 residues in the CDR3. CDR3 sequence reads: CASSPAPYNSPLHF. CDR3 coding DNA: TGTGCCAGCTCACCAGCACCCTATAATTCACCCCTCCACTTT.

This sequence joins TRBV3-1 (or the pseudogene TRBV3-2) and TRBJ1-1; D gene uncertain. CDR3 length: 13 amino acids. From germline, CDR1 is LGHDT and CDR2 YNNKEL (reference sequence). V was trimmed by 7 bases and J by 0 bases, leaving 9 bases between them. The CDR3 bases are TGTGCCAGCAACCAGAGACTGAACACTGAAGCTTTCTTT. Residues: CASNQRLNTEAFF.

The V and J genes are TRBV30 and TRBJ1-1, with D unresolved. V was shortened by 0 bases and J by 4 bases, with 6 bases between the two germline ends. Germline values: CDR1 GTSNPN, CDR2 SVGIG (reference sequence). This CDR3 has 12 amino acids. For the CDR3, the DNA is TGTGCCTGGAGTGTAGGCCCCACTGAAGCTTTCTTT. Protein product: CAWSVGPTEAFF.

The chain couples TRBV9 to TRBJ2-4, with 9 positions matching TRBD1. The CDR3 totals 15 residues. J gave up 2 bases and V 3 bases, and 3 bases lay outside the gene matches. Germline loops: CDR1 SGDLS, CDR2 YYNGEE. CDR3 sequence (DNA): TGTGCCAGCAGCGGGGACAGGGCTTCCAAAAACATTCAGTACTTC. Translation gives CASSGDRASKNIQYF.

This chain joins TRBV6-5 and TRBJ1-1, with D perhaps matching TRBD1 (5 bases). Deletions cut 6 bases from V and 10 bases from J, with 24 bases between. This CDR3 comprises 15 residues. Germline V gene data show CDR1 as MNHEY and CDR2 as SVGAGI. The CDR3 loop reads CASRYPGGEQFGAFF. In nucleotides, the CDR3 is TGTGCCAGCAGATACCCCGGGGGAGAACAATTCGGAGCTTTCTTT.

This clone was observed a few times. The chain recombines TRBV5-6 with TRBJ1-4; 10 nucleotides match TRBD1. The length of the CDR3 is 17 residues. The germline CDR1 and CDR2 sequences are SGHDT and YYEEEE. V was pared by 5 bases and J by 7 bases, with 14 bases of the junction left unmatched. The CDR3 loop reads CASRRDRGRGVSEKLFF. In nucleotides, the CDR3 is TGTGCCAGCAGACGGGACAGGGGAAGAGGAGTGAGTGAAAAACTGTTTTTT.

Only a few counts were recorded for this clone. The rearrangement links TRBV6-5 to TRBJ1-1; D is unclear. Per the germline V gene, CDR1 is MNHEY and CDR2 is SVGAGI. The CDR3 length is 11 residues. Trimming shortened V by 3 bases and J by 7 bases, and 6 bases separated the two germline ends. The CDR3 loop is CASSYTGEAFF. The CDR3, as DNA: TGTGCCAGCAGTTATACGGGTGAAGCTTTCTTT.

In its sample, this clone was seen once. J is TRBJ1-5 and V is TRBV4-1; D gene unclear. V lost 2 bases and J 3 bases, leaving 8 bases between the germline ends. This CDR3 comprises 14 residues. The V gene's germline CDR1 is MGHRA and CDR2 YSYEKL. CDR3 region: CASSQPTNNQPQHF. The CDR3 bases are TGCGCCAGCAGCCAACCGACCAACAATCAGCCCCAGCATTTT.

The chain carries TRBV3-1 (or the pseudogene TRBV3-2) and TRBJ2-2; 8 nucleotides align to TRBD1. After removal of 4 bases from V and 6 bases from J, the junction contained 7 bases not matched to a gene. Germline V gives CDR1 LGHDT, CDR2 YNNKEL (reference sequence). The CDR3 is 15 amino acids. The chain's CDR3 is CASSRYRGEAGELFF. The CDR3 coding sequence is TGTGCCAGCAGCCGCTACAGGGGGGAAGCCGGGGAGCTGTTTTTT.

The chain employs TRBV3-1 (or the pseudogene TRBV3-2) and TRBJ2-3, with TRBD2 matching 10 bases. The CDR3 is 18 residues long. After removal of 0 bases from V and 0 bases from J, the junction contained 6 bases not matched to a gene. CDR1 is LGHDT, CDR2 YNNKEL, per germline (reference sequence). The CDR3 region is CASSQDKLAGKSTDTQYF. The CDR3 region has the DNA TGTGCCAGCAGCCAAGACAAACTAGCGGGGAAAAGCACAGATACGCAGTATTTT.